This T cell receptor beta chain was retrieved from a study of T cell repertoires in cytomegalovirus infection (dated by TCRdb to about 2019). As for the study more broadly: Peptide stimulations targeted recently identified HLA-C-restricted CMV epitopes, whose presentation resists viral immunomodulation, together with well-studied HLA-B-restricted epitopes. The HLA type of each donor mattered for the analysis, because public TCR beta signatures pointed to carriage of CMV infection along with the matching HLA type. Paper-wide results and their limitations: In both this cohort and an independent cohort of 352 donors, the cumulative frequency of public TCR beta family members distinguished carriers of CMV infection plus the relevant HLA type. The ex vivo response was dominated by HLA-C-restricted CMV-specific TCR beta clonotypes, which also provided the single most frequent clonotype in two of eight donors.

The sample's treatment or condition label, in plain terms: in vitro stimulation with specific CMV peptide epitopes to enrich CMV-specific T cells. TCRdb names Illumina HiSeq 1500 as the instrument used. The public sequencing data were trimmed at Q25 with fastp and processed into clonotypes with MiXCR by TCRdb, which kept only in-frame beta chains. Each CDR3 protein appears once, grouped with its most common genes and DNA. A total of 550,000 to 850,000 distinct CDR3 sequences appear in this sample, around a third of them only once. 15% to 20% of the sample belongs to the ten largest clones. As to this clonotype: The antigen this receptor binds is unknown. No per-base quality is available; no much larger clone lies one base away.

Measured from the cysteine to the phenylalanine, the CDR3 is 17 residues long. The entry retains the CDR3 DNA only, 51 bases that are in frame from base 1. V is pared back by 0 bases and J by 0 bases, with 15 bases lying between the germline termini. Per the germline V gene, SGHAT is the CDR1 and FQNNGV is the CDR2. The V and J genes are TRBV11-2 and TRBJ2-7, with the D gene too uncertain to name. This receptor was taken from a human donor in good health (CMV status not recorded). Some clones in this sample may be carry-over from other donors' samples. The material was cultured PBMCs, obtained from culture after CMV antigen stimulation. The CDR3 sequence is CASSLDRPALSSYEQYF. In nucleotide form, the sequence is TGTGCCAGCAGCTTAGATCGTCCAGCGCTAAGCTCCTACGAGCAGTACTTC.